Below, 32 T cell receptor beta chains from the same sample are listed, as sequenced in a study of tumor-infiltrating lymphocytes in primary liver carcinoma. From approximately 490 ng total RNA, TCR beta cDNA was generated with a primer in the constant region. Three nested multiplex PCR rounds of slightly modified ARM-PCR generated TCR beta libraries. The two initial PCR rounds, nine to eleven cycles each, used TRBV1-TRBV30 forward and C-beta reverse primers. TCRdb re-analysed the multiplex PCR reads in MiXCR, keeping a single row per CDR3 protein. Among about 330,000 distinct CDR3 sequences listed, approximately 64% were seen once. Unsorted whole blood yielded blood RNA, and germline DNA was extracted as well. The material sequenced was peripheral blood. The receptors were sampled from a man between 40 and 49 years old with primary liver carcinoma and hepatitis B virus infection.

Only one count was recorded for this clonotype. The V and J genes are TRBV11-2 and TRBJ2-3; no clear D. Trimming left V 2 bases short and J 4 bases short, with 10 bases between. From germline, CDR1 is SGHAT and CDR2 FQNNGV. This CDR3 is 14 amino acids long. The DNA of the CDR3 is TGTGCCAGCAGCTTATTTTGGTTGGCAGATACGCAGTATTTT. Its translation: CASSLFWLADTQYF.

In its sample, this clonotype was seen many times. V usage is TRBV11-2 and J usage is TRBJ2-2; a weak D match, TRBD2 (5 bases). The CDR3 is made up of 14 amino acids. Germline V CDR1 and CDR2: SGHAT, FQNNGV. Trimming removed 4 bases at V and 5 bases at J, with 11 bases between. This CDR3 is CASSSLRGTGELFF. For the CDR3, the DNA is TGTGCCAGCAGCTCCTTACGGGGTACCGGGGAGCTGTTTTTT.

The sample holds a few counts of this clonotype. The chain has TRBV4-2 and TRBJ1-2, with D perhaps matching TRBD1 (5 bases). The CDR3 is 17 amino acids. The V gene's germline CDR1 is LGHNA and CDR2 YNFKEQ. Deletions cut 0 bases from V and 6 bases from J, with 20 bases between. For the CDR3, the DNA is TGTGCCAGCAGCCAAGATCAGGGAGTGGGCAGTGCGGATGGCTACACCTTC. It codes for CASSQDQGVGSADGYTF.

The chain links TRBV11-2 to TRBJ2-7, with 10 bases lining up with TRBD2. J lost 7 bases, V lost 10 bases, and 19 bases had no gene match. CDR3 length: 16 residues. Germline-derived CDR1 and CDR2 are SGHAT and FQNNGV. DNA for the CDR3: TGTGCCACCGTGGAGGGTCTCCTAGCGGGAGTAGTAGAGCAGTACTTC. Its protein product is CATVEGLLAGVVEQYF.

Many counts were recorded for this clonotype. The V call is TRBV10-3, the J call TRBJ2-1, with D perhaps matching TRBD2 (7 bases). Germline loops: CDR1 ENHRY, CDR2 SYGVKD. V lost 4 bases, J lost 8 bases, and 15 bases lay in between. CDR3 length: 14 amino acids. CDR3 sequence reads: CAISAGGQVDEQFF. In DNA, the CDR3 is TGTGCCATCAGTGCGGGGGGCCAGGTCGATGAGCAGTTCTTC.

The chain joins TRBV28 to TRBJ1-1, with D perhaps matching TRBD1 (6 bases). The V end lost 11 bases, the J end lost 2 bases, and 12 bases lay between the germline ends. CDR3 length: 12 amino acids. The germline V gene encodes CDR1 MDHEN and CDR2 SYDVKM. CDR3 coding DNA: TGTGCCTCATCGGGGGGCAACACTGAAGCTTTCTTT. This sequence encodes CASSGGNTEAFF.

CDR3 amino acids: CASSSYPYSRDNVLTF. The CDR3 bases are TGTGCCAGCAGCTCATACCCTTACTCTAGGGACAACGTCCTGACTTTC. The chain uses TRBV11-2 and TRBJ2-6, with no clear D. V lost 4 bases and J 9 bases, leaving 19 bases between the germline ends. This CDR3 spans 16 amino acids. Germline assignment: CDR1 SGHAT and CDR2 FQNNGV.

Concerning this clonotype: A read error may be the cause here, since a much bigger clone is one base away. The V and J genes are TRBV6-1 and TRBJ2-7, with D hard to call. CDR3 length: 14 residues. Looked up from germline, CDR1 is MNHNS and CDR2 is SASEGT. The CDR3 loop is CANSVPQRPYEQYF. In DNA form, the CDR3 reads TGTGCCAACAGTGTTCCTCAGCGTCCCTACGAGCAGTACTTC.

The V gene is TRBV11-2, the J gene TRBJ2-5; D might be TRBD1 (5 bases). V was pared by 11 bases and J by 2 bases, with 15 bases between. The germline V gene encodes CDR1 SGHAT and CDR2 FQNNGV. The CDR3 covers 13 residues. For the CDR3, the DNA is TGTGCCGACAGCTACAAAACACAAGAGACCCAGTACTTC. Translation gives CADSYKTQETQYF.

This clonotype was recorded a few times. Lacking the conserved final phenylalanine or tryptophan, this CDR3 likely reflects a read error. The chain carries TRBV12-3 or TRBV12-4 and TRBJ2-7, with 8 bases matching TRBD2. J lost 5 bases, V lost 4 bases, and 7 bases had no gene match. This CDR3 spans 14 amino acids. In DNA, the CDR3 is TGTGCCAGCAGTTGGGCGGGAGGCAGGAACGAGCAGTACTTA. Protein: CASSWAGGRNEQYL.

Notes on this clonotype: This may stem from a read error, because a much larger clone lies one nucleotide away. The J gene is TRBJ2-5, the V gene TRBV6-5; D gene ambiguous. CDR1 and CDR2 (germline): MNHEY, SVGAGI. The V end lost 6 bases, the J end lost 2 bases, and 16 bases lay between the germline ends. The length of the CDR3 is 15 residues. The CDR3 region is CASSPKNTEQETQYF. CDR3 nucleotide sequence: TGTGCCAGCAGCCCCAAAAATACCGAACAAGAGACCCAGTACTTC.

V is TRBV20-1 and J is TRBJ2-2; no reliable D call. The CDR3 is 14 amino acids. Looked up from germline, CDR1 is DFQATT and CDR2 is SNEGSKA (reference sequence). The CDR3 nucleotides are TGCAGAGCATGCCCCCTTCGGAGAACCGGGGAGCTGTTTTTT. This sequence encodes CRACPLRRTGELFF.

The table lists this clonotype with a few counts. CDR3 amino acids: CASSPDYEGRGHLGYTF. The CDR3 DNA sequence: TGTGCCAGCAGCCCGGACTATGAAGGCAGGGGGCACCTCGGCTACACCTTC. The V gene is TRBV14, the J gene TRBJ1-2, with TRBD1 identical over 8 bases. The germline V gene has CDR1 SGHDN and CDR2 FVKESK. The CDR3 loop spans 17 amino acids. V shed 4 bases and J 8 bases; nucleotides not matched to a gene: 18. Using reference TRBV14 and TRBJ1-2 for the parts outside the CDR3, the full variable domain is EAGVTQFPSHSVIEKGQTVTLRCDPISGHDNLYWYRRVMGKEIKFLLHFVKESKQDESGMPNNRFLAERTGGTYSTLKVQPAELEDSGVYFCASSPDYEGRGHLGYTFGSGTRLTVV.

Worth noting for this clonotype: Germline is not matched at one junction end, which may reflect a read error. This chain links TRBV28 with TRBJ1-2, with a weak D call TRBD1 (5 bases). Per germline, CDR1 MDHEN and CDR2 SYDVKM. The length of the CDR3 is 13 residues. CDR3 sequence reads: CASSGHAIYGYAF. The CDR3 nucleotides are TGTGCCAGCAGTGGACATGCGATATATGGCTACGCCTTC.

To note about this clonotype: A much larger clone differs by one base, so this may be a read error. J is TRBJ1-5 and V is TRBV6-2 or TRBV6-3; 9 bases match TRBD1. Trimming cost V 6 bases and J 7 bases; bases outside gene matches: 16. Germline V lookup: CDR1 MNHEY, CDR2 SVGEGT. The CDR3 length is 17 residues. CDR3 DNA: TGTGCCAGCAGACCTTCCGCCGGGGACAGGGCCTACCAGCCCCAGCATTTT. This translates into CASRPSAGDRAYQPQHF.

The V gene is TRBV11-2, the J gene TRBJ2-3; 7 nucleotides align to TRBD1. Per the germline V gene, CDR1 is SGHAT and CDR2 is FQNNGV. Trimming removed 5 bases from V and 6 bases from J; junction bases left unmatched: 20. CDR3 length: 18 residues. The chain's CDR3 is CASSPFRYRGYRGDTQYF. The CDR3 DNA reads TGTGCCAGCAGCCCATTCAGGTACAGGGGCTACCGGGGTGATACGCAGTATTTT.

This clonotype has just one count. This clone may be a read error of a much larger clone one base away. The V call is TRBV4-3, the J call TRBJ2-3; D uncertain. This CDR3 region has 14 residues. Germline lookup yields CDR1 LGHNA and CDR2 YSLEER. Here the CDR3 DNA reads TGCGCCGGCAGCCAAGCCCGGCACACAGATACGCAGTATTTT. Translating it yields CAGSQARHTDTQYF.

This clonotype has just one count. A read error may be the cause here, since a much bigger clone is one base away. CDR3 sequence reads: CASSRDTHAYEQYF. CDR3 nucleotide sequence: TGTGCCAGCAGTCGGGACACCCACGCCTACGAGCAGTACTTC. J is TRBJ2-7 and V is TRBV6-5, with a weak D call TRBD1 (6 bases). The germline V and J ends were trimmed by 5 bases and 2 bases, with 13 bases remaining between them. Germline V gene data show CDR1 as MNHEY and CDR2 as SVGAGI. The CDR3 sequence is 14 residues long.

CDR3 region: CASSSPGLGYTGELFF. CDR3 DNA: TGTGCCAGCAGTTCTCCGGGACTAGGTTACACCGGGGAGCTGTTTTTT. The genes are TRBV28 and TRBJ2-2, with 8 bases fitting TRBD2. The ends lost 4 bases at V and 3 bases at J; junction bases unmatched: 7. The CDR3 length is 16 residues. Germline V CDR1 and CDR2: MDHEN, SYDVKM.

This clonotype was observed a few times. The chain joins TRBV5-4 to TRBJ2-2, with 9 bases that match TRBD1. From germline, CDR1 is SGHNT and CDR2 YYREEE (reference sequence). V was pared by 5 bases and J by 7 bases, with 6 bases of the junction left unmatched. The CDR3 is 14 amino acids. The DNA for the CDR3 is TGTGCCAGCAGTAGGACAGGGGAGGGCGGGGAGCTGTTTTTT. Translating it yields CASSRTGEGGELFF.

Points on this clonotype: A much more abundant neighbour one base away suggests this may be a read error. This sequence joins TRBV6-6 and TRBJ2-7, with D perhaps matching TRBD1 or TRBD2 (5 bases each). V lost 6 bases and J 7 bases, leaving 25 bases between the germline ends. The germline gives CDR1 MNHNY, CDR2 SVGAGI (reference sequence). This CDR3 contains 16 residues. CDR3 amino acids: CASSPWDPPLVSEQYF. DNA for the CDR3: TGTGCCAGCAGCCCCTGGGACCCCCCTTTGGTTTCGGAGCAGTACTTC.

With regard to this clonotype: A much more abundant neighbour one base away suggests this may be a read error. This chain uses TRBV4-1 with TRBJ1-2; 9 nucleotides match TRBD1. The CDR3 is 15 residues long. CDR1 and CDR2 from the germline V gene are MGHRA and YSYEKL. In DNA, the CDR3 is TGCACCAGCAGCCAAGTCCTAAACAGGGGGCAAGGCTACACCTTC. Its translation is CTSSQVLNRGQGYTF.

This clonotype was picked up many times. The V gene is TRBV12-3 or TRBV12-4, the J gene TRBJ1-5, with a weak D call TRBD1 (5 bases). V lost 7 bases to trimming and J lost 9 bases, with 25 bases between them. The CDR3 sequence is 16 residues long. The CDR3 sequence: CASTNSGAGGLGPQHF. CDR3 nucleotides: TGTGCCAGCACCAATAGTGGGGCAGGTGGCTTAGGGCCCCAGCATTTT.

Comment on this clonotype: Since a much larger clone is just one base distant, this may be a read error. V and J are TRBV11-2 and TRBJ2-7, with 9 bases matching TRBD1. From germline, CDR1 is SGHAT and CDR2 FQNNGV. The CDR3 runs 12 residues. The CDR3 here is CVSSWTGDEQYF. CDR3 DNA: TGTGTCAGCAGCTGGACAGGGGACGAGCAGTACTTC.

As regards this clonotype: This may stem from a read error, because a much larger clone lies one nucleotide away. This chain joins TRBV6-2 or TRBV6-3 and TRBJ2-7; D gene uncertain. Germline loops: CDR1 MNHEY, CDR2 SVGEGT. The CDR3 has 14 residues. The CDR3 bases are TGTGCCAGCAGTTACTCGACCCGCGGCTACAAGCAGTACTTC. The encoded protein is CASSYSTRGYKQYF.

The V call is TRBV6-2 or TRBV6-3, the J call TRBJ1-5; D is perhaps TRBD1 (5 bases). The V end lost 0 bases, the J end lost 1 base, and 13 bases lay between the germline ends. The CDR3 is made up of 17 amino acids. Germline V gene data show CDR1 as MNHEY and CDR2 as SVGEGT. CDR3 coding DNA: TGTGCCAGCAGTTACTCGAGTCTTGGGACCAGCAATCAGCCCCAGCATTTT. It yields the protein CASSYSSLGTSNQPQHF.

This clonotype has ten or more counts. This chain connects TRBV10-1 to TRBJ2-5, with D possibly TRBD1 on 6 matching bases. Germline CDR1 is WNHNN and CDR2 is SYGVQD (reference sequence). CDR3 length: 15 residues. Trimming took off 9 bases at V and 5 bases at J, with 22 bases between the two ends. The CDR3: CASCGQINLWETQYF. CDR3 in DNA: TGCGCCAGTTGTGGACAGATCAACCTCTGGGAGACCCAGTACTTC.

This clonotype was recorded at least ten times. This sequence joins TRBV5-5 and TRBJ1-5, with a possible D match to TRBD1 (5 bases). Germline CDR1 is SGHKS and CDR2 is YYEKEE (reference sequence). CDR3 length: 15 amino acids. The germline V and J ends were trimmed by 1 base and 7 bases, with 15 bases remaining between them. CDR3 DNA sequence: TGTGCCAGCAGCTTGAGATTGGTGGGGGACCAGCCCCAGCATTTT. Protein product: CASSLRLVGDQPQHF.

This clonotype has a handful of counts. The rearrangement links TRBV2 to TRBJ1-1; D unclear. The CDR3 has 14 residues. Germline CDR1 SNHLY, CDR2 FYNNEI. With 5 bases removed from V and 0 bases from J, the gap between germline ends came to 10 bases. The CDR3 nucleotides are TGTGCCAGCAGTTTGTCAGCGATGAACACTGAAGCTTTCTTT. It encodes CASSLSAMNTEAFF. Based on the CDR3 plus reference TRBV2 and TRBJ1-1, the full variable domain is EPEVTQTPSHQVTQMGQEVILRCVPISNHLYFYWYRQILGQKVEFLVSFYNNEISEKSEIFDDQFSVERPDGSNFTLKIRSTKLEDSAMYFCASSLSAMNTEAFFGQGTRLTVV.

This clonotype was seen a handful of times. A read error may explain this, as a much larger clone is one base away. The chain joins TRBV12-3 or TRBV12-4 to TRBJ1-1; 7 nucleotides align to TRBD1. The CDR3 length is 13 residues. CDR3 loop: CVTKAGGNTEAFF. Written as DNA, the CDR3 is TGTGTCACCAAAGCAGGGGGGAACACTGAAGCTTTCTTT.

As regards this clonotype: This may be a read error: a much more frequent sequence differs by one nucleotide. V gene TRBV6-5 combines with J gene TRBJ2-1; the match to TRBD2 covers 11 bases. Trimming at V came to 6 bases and at J to 6 bases, leaving 7 bases not matched to a gene. Per germline, CDR1 MNHEY and CDR2 SVGAGI. The CDR3 extends over 15 amino acids. The CDR3 DNA reads TGTGCCAGCAGCCCGGGACTAGCGGTATGCAATGAGCAGTTCTTC. Residues: CASSPGLAVCNEQFF.

The gene calls are TRBV11-2 and TRBJ2-2; the D is unclear. The V end was cut by 7 bases, the J end by 8 bases, with 23 bases between. In germline, CDR1 is SGHAT, CDR2 FQNNGV. The CDR3 is 16 residues long. DNA of the CDR3: TGTGCCAGCAACCTCAAAATCTGGGGAAAGGTTGGGGAGCTGTTTTTT. Its translation is CASNLKIWGKVGELFF.